This TCR beta chain was captured in a study of regulatory T cells in long-lasting Graves disease. This clonotype was observed a few times. The TCR beta library used iRepertoire HTBI primers with Arm-PCR amplification of CDR3. TCRdb itself ran the multiplex PCR reads through MiXCR, one entry per CDR3 protein. The data hold a few hundred thousand distinct CDR3 sequences, with over 15% observed a single time. The ends were cut back, 5 bases at V and 4 bases at J, with 15 bases in the middle. The germline gives CDR1 SGHVS, CDR2 FNYEAQ. This CDR3 is built from 15 residues. Sample time point: newly diagnosed GD, antithyroid drugs for less than 3 months. PBMCs were the source of the RNA used for TCR sequencing. These data also featured in a second study, about T cells in Graves' hyperthyroidism and ophthalmopathy. That study adds: The study enrolled patients aged 18 to 65 with newly diagnosed hyperthyroidism of under 2 months' duration.

The TCR was taken from a man aged 40-55 years with Graves disease. The chain joins TRBV7-6 to TRBJ1-5, with no clear D. The specimen was peripheral blood mononuclear cells (PBMCs), collected at new diagnosis, from a patient treated with antithyroid drugs. This CDR3 is CASSPLTGWNQPQHF. The CDR3, as DNA: TGTGCCAGCAGCCCCTTAACGGGTTGGAATCAGCCCCAGCATTTT.